Sequencing of this TCR beta chain was carried out in a study of blood T cell repertoires in COVID-19. As for the study in general: Donors in the United States, Italy and Spain gave samples during acute or convalescent COVID-19. From T cells, B-cell-depleted T cells, or PBMCs came the material, which was cDNA or gDNA.

In the original workflow: Amplification of reference gene primers provided the estimated nucleated cell counts. The method was immunoSEQ multiplex PCR; TCRdb's version includes in-frame clones alone and lacks a portion of them. The D gene and trimming were derived from the DNA, and the V and J assignments and clone size from that table. The sample carries over 120,000 clones, approximately 86% recorded once. The table lists this clone with a few counts. This TCR was recovered from a woman between 50 and 59 years old with acute or convalescent COVID-19. Material for sequencing was peripheral blood.

The CDR3 loop reads CASSPGTSPQYF. CDR3 nucleotide sequence: TGTGCCAGCAGCCCCGGGACTTCCCCCCAGTACTTC. V gene TRBV7-2 combines with J gene TRBJ2-7; D may be TRBD2 (6 bases). The V end was cut by 5 bases, the J end by 10 bases, with 15 bases between. Germline V gene data show CDR1 as SGHTA and CDR2 as FQGNSA. This CDR3 is built from 12 residues.